Given below is one TCR beta chain in context. Its antigen remains unknown. One junction end does not reproduce the germline sequence, and a read error may be involved. This entry comes from a study of CD8+CD57+ T cells in acquired aplastic anemia. Study-level information: The DNA of sorted CD4+ and CD8+ cells averaged 3.2 ug. Study-wide results and caveats: In common between the patients and the controls were some 28 CD8+ CDR3 sequences. Patients and healthy controls showed no significant CD8+ Simpson's diversity difference.

Profiles of TCR beta VDJ and CDR3 were generated from a genomic DNA template. Via MiXCR, TCRdb re-called the reads, giving one row per CDR3 protein. The data contain approximately 250,000 distinct CDR3 sequences, 65% to 90% of them singletons. Sequencing involved patients with CD8+CD57+ cell expansion previously shown by flow cytometry. A severe acquired aplastic anemia diagnosis applied to all patients. This clonotype originated in a human donor with aplastic anemia. The sample comprised sorted CD4+, CD8+, or CD8+CD57+ T cells (not recorded which) from PBMCs.

The CDR3 here is CATTLGSVPAGANF. The CDR3 region has the DNA TGTGCCACCACCCTAGGGAGCGTCCCCGCGGGGGCGAACTTC. The rearrangement links TRBV7-6 to TRBJ2-5, with D perhaps TRBD2 (7 bases). The CDR3 spans 14 residues. Germline V CDR1 and CDR2: SGHVS, FNYEAQ.